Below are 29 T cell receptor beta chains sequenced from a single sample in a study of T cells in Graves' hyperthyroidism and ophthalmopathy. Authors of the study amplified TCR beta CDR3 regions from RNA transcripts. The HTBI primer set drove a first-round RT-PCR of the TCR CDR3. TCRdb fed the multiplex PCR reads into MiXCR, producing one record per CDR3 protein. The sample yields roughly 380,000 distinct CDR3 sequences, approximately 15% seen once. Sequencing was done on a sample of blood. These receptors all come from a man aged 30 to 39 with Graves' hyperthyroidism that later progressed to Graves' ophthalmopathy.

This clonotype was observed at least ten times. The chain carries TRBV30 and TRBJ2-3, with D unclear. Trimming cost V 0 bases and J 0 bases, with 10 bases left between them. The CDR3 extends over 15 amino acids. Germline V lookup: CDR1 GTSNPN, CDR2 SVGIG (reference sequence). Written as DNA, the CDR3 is TGTGCCTGGAGTGTACGTGACGGCAGCACAGATACGCAGTATTTT. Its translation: CAWSVRDGSTDTQYF.

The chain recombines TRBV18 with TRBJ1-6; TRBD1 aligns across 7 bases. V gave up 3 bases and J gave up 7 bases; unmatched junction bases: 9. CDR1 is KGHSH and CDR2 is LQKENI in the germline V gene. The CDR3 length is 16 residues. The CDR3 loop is CASSPTRDSRNSPLHF. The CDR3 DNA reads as TGTGCCAGCTCACCTACCCGGGACAGCAGGAATTCACCCCTCCACTTT.

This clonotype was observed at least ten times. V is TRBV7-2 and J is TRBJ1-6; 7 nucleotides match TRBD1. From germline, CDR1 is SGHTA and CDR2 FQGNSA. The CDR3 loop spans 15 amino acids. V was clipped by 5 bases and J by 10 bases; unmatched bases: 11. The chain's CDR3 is CASSRGGPQGSPLHF. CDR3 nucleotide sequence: TGTGCCAGCAGCCGAGGGGGCCCCCAGGGATCACCCCTCCACTTT. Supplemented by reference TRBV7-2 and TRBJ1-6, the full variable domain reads GAGVSQSPSNKVTEKGKDVELRCDPISGHTALYWYRQSLGQGLEFLIYFQGNSAPDKSGLPSDRFSAERTGGSVSTLTIQRTQQEDSAVYLCASSRGGPQGSPLHFGNGTRLTVT.

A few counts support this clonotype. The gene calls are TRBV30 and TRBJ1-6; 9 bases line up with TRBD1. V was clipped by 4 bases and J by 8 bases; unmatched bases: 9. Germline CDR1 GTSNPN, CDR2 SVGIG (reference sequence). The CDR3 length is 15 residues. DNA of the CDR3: TGTGCCTGGACAATCGCGGGACAGGGTCATTCACCCCTCCACTTT. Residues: CAWTIAGQGHSPLHF.

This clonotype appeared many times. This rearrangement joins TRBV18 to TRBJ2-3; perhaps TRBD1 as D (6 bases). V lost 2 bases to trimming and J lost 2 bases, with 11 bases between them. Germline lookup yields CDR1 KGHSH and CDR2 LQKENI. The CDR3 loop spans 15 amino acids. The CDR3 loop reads CASSPRTASTDTQYF. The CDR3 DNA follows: TGTGCCAGCTCACCAAGGACAGCCTCCACAGATACGCAGTATTTT.

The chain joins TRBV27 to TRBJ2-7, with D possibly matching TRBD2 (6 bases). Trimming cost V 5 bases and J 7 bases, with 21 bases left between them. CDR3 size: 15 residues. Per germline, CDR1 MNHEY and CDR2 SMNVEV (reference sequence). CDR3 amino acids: CASSPTKGKGGEQYF. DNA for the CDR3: TGTGCCAGCAGTCCCACGAAGGGGAAGGGAGGAGAGCAGTACTTC.

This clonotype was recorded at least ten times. The CDR3 nucleotides are TGTGCCAGCAGCGTGTCCTACGAGCAGTACTTC. Translation gives CASSVSYEQYF. The J gene is TRBJ2-7, the V gene TRBV13; D remains unclear. V was cut by 5 bases and J by 1 base, with 3 bases left in between. Germline V gene sequence: CDR1 PRHDT, CDR2 FYEKMQ (reference sequence). The CDR3 loop spans 11 amino acids.

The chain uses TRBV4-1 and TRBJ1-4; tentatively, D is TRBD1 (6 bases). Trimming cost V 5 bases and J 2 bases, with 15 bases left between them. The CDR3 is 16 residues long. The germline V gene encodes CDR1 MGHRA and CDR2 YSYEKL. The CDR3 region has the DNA TGCGCCAGCAGCGTCCAGGGGATTGTGACTAATGAAAAACTGTTTTTT. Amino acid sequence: CASSVQGIVTNEKLFF.

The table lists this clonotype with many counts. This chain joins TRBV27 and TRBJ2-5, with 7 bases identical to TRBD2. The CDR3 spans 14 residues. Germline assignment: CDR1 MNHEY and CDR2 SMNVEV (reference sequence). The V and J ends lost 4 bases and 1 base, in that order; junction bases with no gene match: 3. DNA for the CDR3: TGTGCCAGCAGTTGGGGGGGAGCCCAAGAGACCCAGTACTTC. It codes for CASSWGGAQETQYF.

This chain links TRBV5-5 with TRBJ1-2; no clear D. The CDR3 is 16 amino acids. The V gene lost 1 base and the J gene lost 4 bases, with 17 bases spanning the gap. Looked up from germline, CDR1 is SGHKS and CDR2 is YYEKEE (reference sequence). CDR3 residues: CASSLLSDAAPYGYTF. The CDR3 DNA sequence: TGTGCCAGCAGCTTGCTATCGGACGCGGCCCCCTATGGCTACACCTTC.

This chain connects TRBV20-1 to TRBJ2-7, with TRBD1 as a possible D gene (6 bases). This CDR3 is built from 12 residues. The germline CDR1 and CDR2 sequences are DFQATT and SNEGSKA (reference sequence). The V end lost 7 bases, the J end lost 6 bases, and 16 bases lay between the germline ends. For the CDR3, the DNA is TGCAGTGGAAACAGGGACGAGGGCGAGCAGTACTTC. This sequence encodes CSGNRDEGEQYF.

The CDR3 loop reads CSAPKQNTGELFF. CDR3 in DNA: TGCAGTGCTCCCAAACAGAACACCGGGGAGCTGTTTTTT. The genes are TRBV20-1 and TRBJ2-2; D gene unclear. In germline, CDR1 is DFQATT, CDR2 SNEGSKA (reference sequence). Trimming shortened V by 5 bases and J by 1 base, and 8 bases separated the two germline ends. The CDR3 consists of 13 residues.

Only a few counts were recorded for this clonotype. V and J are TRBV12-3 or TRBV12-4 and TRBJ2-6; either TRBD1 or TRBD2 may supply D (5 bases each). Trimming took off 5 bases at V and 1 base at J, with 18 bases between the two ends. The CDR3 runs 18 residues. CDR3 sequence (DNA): TGTGCCAGCAGTCGGACGGGGCAGCGCGGTTCTGGGGCCAACGTCCTGACTTTC. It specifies CASSRTGQRGSGANVLTF.

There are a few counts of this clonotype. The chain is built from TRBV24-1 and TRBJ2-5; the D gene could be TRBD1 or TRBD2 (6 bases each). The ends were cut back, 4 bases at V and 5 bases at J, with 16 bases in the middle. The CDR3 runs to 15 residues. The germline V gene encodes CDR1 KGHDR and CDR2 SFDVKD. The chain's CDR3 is CATSERLKGGETQYF. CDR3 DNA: TGTGCCACCAGTGAACGACTTAAAGGGGGGGAGACCCAGTACTTC.

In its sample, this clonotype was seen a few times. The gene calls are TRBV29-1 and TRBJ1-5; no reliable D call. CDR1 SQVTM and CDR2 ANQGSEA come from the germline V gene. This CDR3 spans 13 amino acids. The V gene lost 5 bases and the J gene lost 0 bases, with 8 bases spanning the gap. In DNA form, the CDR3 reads TGCAGCGTTCGTAGGGATAGCAATCAGCCCCAGCATTTT. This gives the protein CSVRRDSNQPQHF.

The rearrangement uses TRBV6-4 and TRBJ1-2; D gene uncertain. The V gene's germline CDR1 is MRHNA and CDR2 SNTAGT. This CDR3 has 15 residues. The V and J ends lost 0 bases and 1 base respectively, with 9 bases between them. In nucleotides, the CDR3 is TGTGCCAGCAGTGACTCGAATGGGCTTAACTATGGCTACACCTTC. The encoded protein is CASSDSNGLNYGYTF.

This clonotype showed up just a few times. The CDR3 nucleotides are TGTGCCAGCAGTTTAGGAAGCGCGGAGCTGTTTTTT. Protein product: CASSLGSAELFF. The V and J genes are TRBV27 and TRBJ2-2, with unresolved D. The CDR3 sequence is 12 residues long. The V and J ends lost 2 bases and 10 bases respectively, with 8 bases between them. Germline CDR1 is MNHEY and CDR2 is SMNVEV (reference sequence).

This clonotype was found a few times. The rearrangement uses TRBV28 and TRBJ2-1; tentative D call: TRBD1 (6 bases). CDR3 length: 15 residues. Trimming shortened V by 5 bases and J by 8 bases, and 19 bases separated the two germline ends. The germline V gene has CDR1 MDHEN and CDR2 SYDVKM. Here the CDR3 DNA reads TGTGCCAGCAGTGGGACCCGGGACACGCAGTATGAGCAGTTCTTC. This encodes CASSGTRDTQYEQFF. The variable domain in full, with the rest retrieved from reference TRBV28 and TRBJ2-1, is DVKVTQSSRYLVKRTGEKVFLECVQDMDHENMFWYRQDPGLGLRLIYFSYDVKMKEKGDIPEGYSVSREKKERFSLILESASTNQTSMYLCASSGTRDTQYEQFFGPGTRLTVL.

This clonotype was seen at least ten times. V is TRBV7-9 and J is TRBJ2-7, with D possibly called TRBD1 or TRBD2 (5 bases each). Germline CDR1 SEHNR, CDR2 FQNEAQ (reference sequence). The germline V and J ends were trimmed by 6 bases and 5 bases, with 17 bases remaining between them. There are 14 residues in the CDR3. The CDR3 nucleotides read TGTGCCAGCAGACTACTGACAGTGGGGGACGAGCAGTACTTC. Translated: CASRLLTVGDEQYF.

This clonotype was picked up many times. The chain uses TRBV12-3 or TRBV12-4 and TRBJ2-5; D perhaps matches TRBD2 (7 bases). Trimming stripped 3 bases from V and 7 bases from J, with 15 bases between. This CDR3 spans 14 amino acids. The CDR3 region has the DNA TGTGCCAGCAGTTTGGGCGGGGGCGTTTGGACCCAGTACTTC. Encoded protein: CASSLGGGVWTQYF.

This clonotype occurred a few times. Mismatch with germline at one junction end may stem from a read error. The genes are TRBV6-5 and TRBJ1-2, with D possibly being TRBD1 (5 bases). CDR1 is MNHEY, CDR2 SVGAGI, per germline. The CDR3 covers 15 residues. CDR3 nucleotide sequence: TGTGCCAGCAGTTGGACGGGGGACGCAAGATATGGCTACGCCTTC. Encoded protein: CASSWTGDARYGYAF.

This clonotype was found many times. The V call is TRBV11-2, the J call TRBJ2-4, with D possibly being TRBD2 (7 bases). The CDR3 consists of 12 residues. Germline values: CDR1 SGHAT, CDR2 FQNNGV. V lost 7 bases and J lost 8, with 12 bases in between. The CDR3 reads CASTMGGHIQYF. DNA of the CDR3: TGTGCCAGCACAATGGGGGGGCACATTCAGTACTTC.

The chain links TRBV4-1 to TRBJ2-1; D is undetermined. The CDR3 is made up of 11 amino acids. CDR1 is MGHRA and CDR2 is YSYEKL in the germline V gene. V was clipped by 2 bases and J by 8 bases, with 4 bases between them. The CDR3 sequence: CASSQLYEQFF. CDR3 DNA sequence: TGCGCCAGCAGCCAACTCTATGAGCAGTTCTTC.

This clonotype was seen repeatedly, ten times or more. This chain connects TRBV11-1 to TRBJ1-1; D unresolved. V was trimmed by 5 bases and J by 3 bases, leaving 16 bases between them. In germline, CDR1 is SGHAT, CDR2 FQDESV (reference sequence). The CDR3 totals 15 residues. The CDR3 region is CASSPKSASYTEAFF. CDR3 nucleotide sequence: TGTGCCAGCAGCCCAAAATCGGCATCCTACACTGAAGCTTTCTTT.

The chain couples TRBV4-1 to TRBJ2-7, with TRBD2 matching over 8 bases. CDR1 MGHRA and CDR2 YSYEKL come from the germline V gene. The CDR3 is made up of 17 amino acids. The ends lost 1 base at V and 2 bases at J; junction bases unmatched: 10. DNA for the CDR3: TGCGCCAGCAGCCAAGGAGCAGCGGGGGACAAACCCTACGAGCAGTACTTC. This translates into CASSQGAAGDKPYEQYF.

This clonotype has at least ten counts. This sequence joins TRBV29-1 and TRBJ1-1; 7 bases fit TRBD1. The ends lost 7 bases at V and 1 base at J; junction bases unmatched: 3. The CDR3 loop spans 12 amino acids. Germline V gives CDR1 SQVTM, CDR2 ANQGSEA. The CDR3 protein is CSGNRGNTEAFF. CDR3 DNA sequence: TGCAGCGGCAACAGGGGGAACACTGAAGCTTTCTTT.

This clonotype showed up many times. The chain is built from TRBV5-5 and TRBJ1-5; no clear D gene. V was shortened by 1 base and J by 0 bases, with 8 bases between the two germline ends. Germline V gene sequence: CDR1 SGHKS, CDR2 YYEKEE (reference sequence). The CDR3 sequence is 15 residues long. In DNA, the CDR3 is TGTGCCAGCAGCTTGTGGTGGGATAGCAATCAGCCCCAGCATTTT. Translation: CASSLWWDSNQPQHF.

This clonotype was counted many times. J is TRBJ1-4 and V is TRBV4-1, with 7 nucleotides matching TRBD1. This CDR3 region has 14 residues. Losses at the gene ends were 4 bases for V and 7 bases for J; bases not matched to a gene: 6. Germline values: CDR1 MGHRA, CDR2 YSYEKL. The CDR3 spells CASSRDSRFEKLFF. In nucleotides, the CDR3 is TGCGCCAGCAGCCGGGACAGCCGTTTTGAAAAACTGTTTTTT.

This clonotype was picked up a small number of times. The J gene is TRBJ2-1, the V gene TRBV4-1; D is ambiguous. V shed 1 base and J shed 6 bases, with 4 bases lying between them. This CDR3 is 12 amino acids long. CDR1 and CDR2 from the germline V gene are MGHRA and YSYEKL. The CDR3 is CASSQVFNEQFF. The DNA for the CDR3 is TGCGCCAGCAGCCAAGTATTCAATGAGCAGTTCTTC.